The present entry profiles one TCR beta chain with its context. The antigen is not known. This entry belongs to a study of shared clonotypes between healthy human individuals. Whole-study findings and limits: Researchers found naive subsets generally carried larger estimated richness than memory subsets.

Germline-derived CDR1 and CDR2 are MNHEY and SVGAGI. Trimming removed 6 bases from V and 2 bases from J; junction bases left unmatched: 5. The CDR3 length is 14 residues. Clones were read by immunoSEQ multiplex PCR, and TCRdb kept only the in-frame ones, dropping some. The sample yields 2.3 million or so clones, approximately 93% seen once. The donor cohort consisted entirely of Caucasian adults residing in Nashville, Tennessee. Both subsets, CD45RA+ naive and CD45RA-negative memory, were split from the CD4+ cells. The sequenced material came from naive CD4+ T cells from PBMCs. Subset: CD45RA+ positively selected. The TCR comes from a man between 18 and 29 years old in good health. Some clones in this sample may be carry-over from other donors' samples. The rearrangement joins TRBV6-5 to TRBJ2-7; 9 bases align to TRBD1. CDR3: CASRINRGPYEQYF. As DNA, the CDR3 is TGTGCCAGCAGGATAAACAGGGGGCCCTACGAGCAGTACTTC.